This T cell receptor (beta chain) was recovered during a study of CD8 T cells in Susac syndrome (dated by TCRdb to between 2018 and 2021). About the study as a whole: Repertoire sequencing was used to test whether CD8+ T cell activation and differentiation in Susac syndrome was antigen driven. CD8+ T cell repertoire clonality was compared between approximately 12 healthy donors, some 14 Susac syndrome patients and roughly 15 multiple sclerosis patients. General conclusions and limits of the study: The number of individuals in the TCR sequencing and HLA analysis was recognized as being relatively small.

Taken from the germline V gene, the CDR1 and CDR2 loops are MDHEN and SYDVKM. From the cysteine through the phenylalanine, the CDR3 covers 16 amino acids. Only the CDR3 DNA is retained, 48 bases long and in frame from the first base. A distance of 11 bases separates the germline ends of V and J, which lose 1 base and 0 bases respectively. High-throughput TCR beta sequencing profiled peripheral blood CD8+ and CD4+ T cells from healthy donors, Susac syndrome patients and multiple sclerosis patients. Multiple sclerosis controls were treatment-naive patients with stable or active relapsing-remitting disease fulfilling revised McDonald criteria. Bulk CD8+ and CD4+ T cells were purified by magnetic negative isolation, while CD8+ TEMRA cells were enriched using FACS. Blood was collected in EDTA tubes and processed within 24 hours, with PBMCs isolated through density gradient centrifugation. PBMCs intended for TCR sequencing were frozen in liquid nitrogen and were later thawed in a 37 degrees C water bath. Purity of sorted or isolated CD4+, CD8+ and CD8+ TEMRA cells was at least 90%.

On this clonotype itself: Its antigen is unknown. The record has no base qualities; no much larger clone is one base away.

RNA was extracted with the RNeasy kit and roughly 0.45 to 1 ug was reverse transcribed using random hexamers. TCR beta CDR3 regions were amplified with the immunoSEQ multiplex PCR assay covering 54 Vbeta and 13 Jbeta segments. PCR amplification bias was corrected using a synthetic template baseline for primer optimization and computational correction. The published analysis was carried out like this. Reads were annotated to V, D and J genes per IMGT and analyzed with immunoSEQ Analyzer, keeping only productive sequences. To calculate clonality, Shannon entropy was normalized by log2 of the number of productive unique sequences and then subtracted from one. For each patient and control, public and private clones were evaluated within the 100 most prevalent clones. Clones were defined as Susac-specific when absent from the healthy and MS cohorts, from about 1,100 published viral clones and from other ImmuneACCESS disease sequences. TCRdb reworked the public reads: Q25 trimming with fastp, MiXCR clone assembly, productive beta chains retained. Identical CDR3 proteins give one entry, which carries the most common genes and DNA. The V and J calls and clone size come from TCRdb's table, not from the authors' own analysis. Here the sample has 45,000 to 60,000 distinct CDR3 sequences; 93% occur a single time. The ten largest account for 0.5% to 0.6% of the sample.

The clonotype was recovered from a human donor with multiple sclerosis. The sequence is built from TRBV28 and TRBJ2-3; TRBD1 is a weak D gene call, 6 bases matching. The sample comprised CD8+ T cells from PBMCs. The nucleotide sequence is TGTGCCAGCAGTTTATCAGGGACACTTAGCACAGATACGCAGTATTTT. This yields the protein CASSLSGTLSTDTQYF. Supplemented by the reference TRBV28 and TRBJ2-3 proteins around the CDR3, the complete variable domain is DVKVTQSSRYLVKRTGEKVFLECVQDMDHENMFWYRQDPGLGLRLIYFSYDVKMKEKGDIPEGYSVSREKKERFSLILESASTNQTSMYLCASSLSGTLSTDTQYFGPGTRLTVL.